This T cell receptor beta chain was found in a study of blood T cell repertoires in COVID-19. Germline assignment: CDR1 SGHTA and CDR2 FQGNSA. V lost 4 bases, J lost 4 bases, and 10 bases lay in between. This CDR3 is built from 14 residues. Using immunoSEQ multiplex PCR, the repertoire was profiled, and TCRdb retains in-frame clones only, with some absent. The sample has more than 65,000 clones, about nine tenths seen once; the top ten hold approximately 7%. The rearrangement links TRBV7-2 to TRBJ2-2, with a possible D match to TRBD2 (5 bases). The source is a man in his fifties with active COVID-19. What was sequenced was peripheral blood. CDR3 region: CASSSGLFTGELFF. CDR3 nucleotides: TGTGCCAGCAGCTCCGGACTTTTCACCGGGGAGCTGTTTTTT.